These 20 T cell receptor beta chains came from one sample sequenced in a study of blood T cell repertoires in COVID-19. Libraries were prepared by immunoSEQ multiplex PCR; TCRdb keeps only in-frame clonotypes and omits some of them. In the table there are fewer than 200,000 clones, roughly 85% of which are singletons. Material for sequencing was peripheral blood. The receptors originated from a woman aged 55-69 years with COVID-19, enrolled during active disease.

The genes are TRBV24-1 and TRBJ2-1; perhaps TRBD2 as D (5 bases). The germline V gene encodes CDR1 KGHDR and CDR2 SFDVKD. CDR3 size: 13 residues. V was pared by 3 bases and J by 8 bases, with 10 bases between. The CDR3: CATSDRTWDEQFF. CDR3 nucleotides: TGTGCCACCAGTGATCGGACTTGGGATGAGCAGTTCTTC.

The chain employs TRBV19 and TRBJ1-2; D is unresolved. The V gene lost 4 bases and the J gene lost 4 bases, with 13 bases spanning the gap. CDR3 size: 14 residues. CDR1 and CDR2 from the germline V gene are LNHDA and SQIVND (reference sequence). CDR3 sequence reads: CASSNTAILYGYTF. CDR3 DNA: TGTGCCAGTAGTAACACCGCAATTCTCTATGGCTACACCTTC.

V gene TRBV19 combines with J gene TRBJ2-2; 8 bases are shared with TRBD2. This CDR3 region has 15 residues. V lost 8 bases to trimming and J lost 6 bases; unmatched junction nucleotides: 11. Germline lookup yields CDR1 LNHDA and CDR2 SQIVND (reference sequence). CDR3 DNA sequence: TGTGCCAGTTTGGGACTAGGAAAAGATTCCGGGGAGCTGTTTTTT. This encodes CASLGLGKDSGELFF.

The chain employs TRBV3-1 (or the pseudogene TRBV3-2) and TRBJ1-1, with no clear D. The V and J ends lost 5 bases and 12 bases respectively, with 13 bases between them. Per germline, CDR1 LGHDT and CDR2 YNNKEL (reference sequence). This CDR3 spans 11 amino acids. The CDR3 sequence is CASSYKTGTFF. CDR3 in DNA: TGTGCCAGCAGCTATAAGACGGGGACTTTCTTT.

The CDR3 region is CAISGAGNEQFF. The CDR3 DNA is TGTGCCATCAGTGGGGCAGGGAATGAGCAGTTCTTC. The chain combines TRBV10-3 with TRBJ2-1; a possible D gene is TRBD1 (5 bases). Between the trimmed V and J ends, which lost 4 bases and 7 bases, there was a span of 8 bases. The germline V gene encodes CDR1 ENHRY and CDR2 SYGVKD. The CDR3 has 12 residues.

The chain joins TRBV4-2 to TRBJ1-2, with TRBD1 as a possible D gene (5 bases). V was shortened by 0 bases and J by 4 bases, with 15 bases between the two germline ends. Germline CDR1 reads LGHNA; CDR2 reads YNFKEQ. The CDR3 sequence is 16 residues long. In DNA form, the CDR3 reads TGTGCCAGCAGCCAAGATGGGGCAGGGTCTAGCTATGGCTACACCTTC. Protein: CASSQDGAGSSYGYTF.

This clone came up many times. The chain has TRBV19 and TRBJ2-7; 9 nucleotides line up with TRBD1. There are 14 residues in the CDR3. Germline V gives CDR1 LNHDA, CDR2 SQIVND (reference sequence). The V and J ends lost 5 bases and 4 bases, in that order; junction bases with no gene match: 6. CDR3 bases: TGTGCCAGTAGTCTTCGGACAGGGGATTACGAGCAGTACGTC. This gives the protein CASSLRTGDYEQYV.

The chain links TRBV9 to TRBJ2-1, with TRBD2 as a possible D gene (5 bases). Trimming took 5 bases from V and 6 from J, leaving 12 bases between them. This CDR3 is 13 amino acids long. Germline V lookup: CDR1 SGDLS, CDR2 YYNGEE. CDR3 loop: CASSFSVGNEQFF. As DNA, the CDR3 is TGTGCCAGCAGTTTTAGCGTAGGCAATGAGCAGTTCTTC.

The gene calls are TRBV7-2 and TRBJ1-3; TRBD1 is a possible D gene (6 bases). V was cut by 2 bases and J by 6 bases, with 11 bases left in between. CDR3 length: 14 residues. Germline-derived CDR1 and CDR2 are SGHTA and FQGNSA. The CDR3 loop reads CASSLSGAENTIYF. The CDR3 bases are TGTGCCAGCAGCTTATCAGGGGCTGAAAACACCATATATTTT.

CDR3 sequence (DNA): TGTGCCAGCTCCCTAGAAAACAGGGCCATTGAAGCTTTCTTT. This translates into CASSLENRAIEAFF. The V gene is TRBV18, the J gene TRBJ1-1; tentative D call: TRBD1 (6 bases). Deletions cut 6 bases from V and 7 bases from J, with 18 bases between. Germline V gene lookup returns CDR1 KGHSH and CDR2 LQKENI. This CDR3 has 14 amino acids.

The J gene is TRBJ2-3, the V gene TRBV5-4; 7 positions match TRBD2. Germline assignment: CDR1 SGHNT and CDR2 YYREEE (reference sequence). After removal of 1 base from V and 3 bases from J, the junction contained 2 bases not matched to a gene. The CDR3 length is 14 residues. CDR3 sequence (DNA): TGTGCCAGCAGCTTGAGAGCGGGGACAGATACGCAGTATTTT. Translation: CASSLRAGTDTQYF.

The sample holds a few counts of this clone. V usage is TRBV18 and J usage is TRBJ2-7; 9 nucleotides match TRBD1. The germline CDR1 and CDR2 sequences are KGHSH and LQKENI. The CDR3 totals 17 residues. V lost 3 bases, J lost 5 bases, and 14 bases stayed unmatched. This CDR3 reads CASSPLLGGQGAHEQYF. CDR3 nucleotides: TGTGCCAGCTCACCGCTCCTCGGGGGACAGGGAGCCCACGAGCAGTACTTC.

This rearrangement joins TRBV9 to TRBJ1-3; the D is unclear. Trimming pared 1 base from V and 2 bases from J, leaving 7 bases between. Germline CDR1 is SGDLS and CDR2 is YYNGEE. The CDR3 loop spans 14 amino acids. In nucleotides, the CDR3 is TGTGCCAGCAGCGTATCAGTCACTGGAAACACCATATATTTT. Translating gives CASSVSVTGNTIYF.

The CDR3 loop is CASSLESNGYNGYTF. As DNA, the CDR3 is TGCGCCAGCAGCTTGGAAAGTAACGGGTACAATGGCTACACCTTC. The chain couples TRBV5-1 to TRBJ1-2; unclear D gene. Trimming took 0 bases from V and 6 from J, leaving 15 bases between them. The V gene's germline CDR1 is SGHRS and CDR2 YFSETQ. This CDR3 has 15 residues.

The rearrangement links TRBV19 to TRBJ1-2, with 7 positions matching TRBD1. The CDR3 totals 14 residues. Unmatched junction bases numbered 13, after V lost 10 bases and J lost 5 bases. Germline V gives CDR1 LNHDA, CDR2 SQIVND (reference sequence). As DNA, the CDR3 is TGTGCCACCCTAAGGAGGGGGCAAGCTTATGGCTACACCTTC. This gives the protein CATLRRGQAYGYTF.

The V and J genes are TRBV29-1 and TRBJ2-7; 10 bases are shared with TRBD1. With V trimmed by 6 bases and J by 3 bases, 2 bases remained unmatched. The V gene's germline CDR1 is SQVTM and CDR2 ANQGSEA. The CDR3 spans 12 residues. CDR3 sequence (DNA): TGCAGCGTCGGACAGGGGGACTACGAGCAGTACTTC. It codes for CSVGQGDYEQYF.

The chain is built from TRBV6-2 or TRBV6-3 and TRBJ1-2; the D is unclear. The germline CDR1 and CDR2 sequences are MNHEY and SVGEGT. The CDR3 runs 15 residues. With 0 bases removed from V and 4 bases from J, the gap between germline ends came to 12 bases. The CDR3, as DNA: TGTGCCAGCAGTTACTCGCTGTCAGGATCCTATGGCTACACCTTC. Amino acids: CASSYSLSGSYGYTF.

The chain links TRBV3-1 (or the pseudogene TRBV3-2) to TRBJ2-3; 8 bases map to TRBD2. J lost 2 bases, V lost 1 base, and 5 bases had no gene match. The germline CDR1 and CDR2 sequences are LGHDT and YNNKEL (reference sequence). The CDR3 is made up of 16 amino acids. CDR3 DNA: TGTGCCAGCAGCCAAGTCCCGGGGGGGGTCACAGATACGCAGTATTTT. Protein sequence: CASSQVPGGVTDTQYF.

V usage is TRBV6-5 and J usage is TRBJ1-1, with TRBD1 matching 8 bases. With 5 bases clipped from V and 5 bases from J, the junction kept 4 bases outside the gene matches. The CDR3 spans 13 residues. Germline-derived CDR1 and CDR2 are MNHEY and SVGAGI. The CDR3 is CASSRGQVTEAFF. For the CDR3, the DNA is TGTGCCAGCAGTCGGGGACAGGTAACTGAAGCTTTCTTT.

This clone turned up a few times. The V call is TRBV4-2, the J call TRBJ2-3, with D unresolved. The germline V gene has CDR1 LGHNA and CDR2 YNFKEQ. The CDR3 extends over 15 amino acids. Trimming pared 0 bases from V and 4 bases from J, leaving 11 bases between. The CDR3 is CASSQDNSPADTQYF. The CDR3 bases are TGTGCCAGCAGCCAAGATAACAGCCCAGCAGATACGCAGTATTTT.